One and the same sample provided the 15 T cell receptor beta chains below, sequenced in a study of T cell responses to AZD1222 COVID-19 vaccine (dated by TCRdb to 2020 to 2023). Read against the paper, the sample's time point label means: about 28 days (+/-7) after the second vaccine dose. Receptor amplification or capture employed the immunoSEQ multiplex PCR assay. Held by TCRdb, this immuneACCESS table contains in-frame sequences only and omits some clones. Under half of the omission traces to an unresolved V gene where checked; the cause of the rest is unknown. For this sample the table gives about 86,000 clones, of which 70% to 90% were detected only once. Jointly, the top ten make up roughly an eighth of the sample. Sequences were derived from peripheral blood, sampled 28 days after the second AZD1222 dose. Receptors were obtained from an adult who received the AZD1222 COVID-19 vaccine.

The chain couples TRBV7-8 to TRBJ2-7, with D maybe TRBD2 (6 bases). CDR1 is SGHVS and CDR2 is FQNEAQ in the germline V gene. The CDR3 runs 15 residues. V was trimmed by 0 bases and J by 4 bases, leaving 13 bases between them. CDR3 bases: TGTGCCAGCAGCTTAGCGCACGGGAGCCAGTACGAGCAGTACTTC. Protein sequence: CASSLAHGSQYEQYF. Full variable domain (rest looked up from reference TRBV7-8 and TRBJ2-7): GAGVSQSPRYKVAKRGQDVALRCDPISGHVSLFWYQQALGQGPEFLTYFQNEAQLDKSGLPSDRFFAERPEGSVSTLKIQRTQQEDSAVYLCASSLAHGSQYEQYFGPGTRLTVT.

This clone was counted a single time. The CDR3 DNA reads as TGTGCCAGTAGTATTCGGGGACTAGCCCGACTTGGGGAGCAGTACTTC. Translation: CASSIRGLARLGEQYF. The gene calls are TRBV19 and TRBJ2-7; 9 bases fit TRBD2. The CDR3 sequence is 16 residues long. Trimming removed 3 bases from V and 7 bases from J; junction bases left unmatched: 13. Germline V gives CDR1 LNHDA, CDR2 SQIVND (reference sequence).

This chain joins TRBV5-6 and TRBJ2-2; D may be TRBD1 (6 bases). Germline lookup yields CDR1 SGHDT and CDR2 YYEEEE. CDR3 size: 16 residues. Trimming cost V 4 bases and J 0 bases, with 13 bases left between them. The CDR3 region is CASSPGDGSNTGELFF. As DNA, the CDR3 is TGTGCCAGCAGCCCAGGGGACGGATCGAACACCGGGGAGCTGTTTTTT.

The J gene is TRBJ1-1, the V gene TRBV9; D unresolved. Trimming took 7 bases from V and 2 from J, leaving 15 bases between them. Germline V gives CDR1 SGDLS, CDR2 YYNGEE. The CDR3 is 14 amino acids. The CDR3 loop is CASAPLLINTEAFF. The CDR3 nucleotides are TGTGCCAGCGCGCCATTACTAATAAACACTGAAGCTTTCTTT.

The V gene is TRBV6-5, the J gene TRBJ2-7; tentative D call: TRBD2 (7 bases). Germline V lookup: CDR1 MNHEY, CDR2 SVGAGI. The CDR3 totals 15 residues. V lost 0 bases, J lost 6 bases, and 15 bases lay in between. CDR3 sequence reads: CASSYSTGTTGEQYF. The CDR3 DNA sequence: TGTGCCAGCAGTTACTCTACAGGGACTACGGGCGAGCAGTACTTC.

The chain carries TRBV18 and TRBJ2-3; possible D gene TRBD2, 5 bases. Germline values: CDR1 KGHSH, CDR2 LQKENI. The CDR3 contains 13 residues. The V and J ends lost 6 bases and 10 bases respectively, with 17 bases between them. This CDR3 is CASSPADSEAQYF. CDR3 nucleotide sequence: TGTGCCAGCTCGCCGGCGGACTCCGAAGCGCAGTATTTT.

This CDR3 reads CASSPGGQTNYGYTF. The CDR3 coding sequence is TGTGCCAGCAGCCCTGGGGGACAGACTAACTATGGCTACACCTTC. The chain employs TRBV5-4 and TRBJ1-2; 7 bases fit TRBD1. CDR1 SGHNT and CDR2 YYREEE come from the germline V gene (reference sequence). The CDR3 sequence is 15 residues long. Trimming at V came to 4 bases and at J to 0 bases, leaving 6 bases not matched to a gene.

The gene calls are TRBV4-2 and TRBJ2-1; 10 positions agree with TRBD2. This CDR3 spans 14 amino acids. The germline CDR1 and CDR2 sequences are LGHNA and YNFKEQ. With V trimmed by 1 base and J by 6 bases, 0 bases remained unmatched. The CDR3: CASSQGLAGNEQFF. The CDR3 DNA reads as TGTGCCAGCAGCCAAGGACTAGCGGGCAATGAGCAGTTCTTC.

The J gene is TRBJ2-3, the V gene TRBV5-6; TRBD2 aligns across 13 bases. V gave up 4 bases and J gave up 1 base; unmatched junction bases: 6. CDR1 and CDR2 (germline): SGHDT, YYEEEE. This CDR3 is 17 amino acids long. The CDR3 bases are TGTGCCAGCAGCGAGGACGGGACTAGCGGGGGCACAGATACGCAGTATTTT. Its protein product is CASSEDGTSGGTDTQYF.

The chain uses TRBV7-8 and TRBJ1-6; possible D gene TRBD1, 6 bases. The CDR3 contains 15 residues. V dropped 1 base and J dropped 5 bases, with 9 bases sitting between them. Germline V gene data show CDR1 as SGHVS and CDR2 as FQNEAQ. Written as DNA, the CDR3 is TGTGCCAGCAGCTTAGTCGACAGGCATAATTCACCCCTCCACTTT. It specifies CASSLVDRHNSPLHF.

This clone was observed many times. This chain connects TRBV29-1 to TRBJ2-7; TRBD2 might be the D (6 bases). Trimming removed 5 bases from V and 4 bases from J, with 15 bases in between. Germline CDR1 and CDR2: SQVTM and ANQGSEA. The CDR3 sequence is 13 residues long. Here the CDR3 DNA reads TGCAGCGTTTTAGAGACGGGAGTATACGAGCAGTACTTC. Amino acids: CSVLETGVYEQYF.

This CDR3 reads CASTLVGGNTEAFF. CDR3 in DNA: TGTGCCAGCACCCTAGTTGGGGGAAACACTGAAGCTTTCTTT. The rearrangement uses TRBV28 and TRBJ1-1; TRBD1 might be the D (5 bases). Germline-derived CDR1 and CDR2 are MDHEN and SYDVKM. The CDR3 runs 14 residues. V was shortened by 7 bases and J by 2 bases, with 14 bases between the two germline ends.

V usage is TRBV7-2 and J usage is TRBJ1-1; possibly TRBD1 for D (5 bases). The CDR3 is made up of 13 amino acids. Germline V gene data show CDR1 as SGHTA and CDR2 as FQGNSA. The germline V and J ends were trimmed by 5 bases and 7 bases, with 14 bases remaining between them. As DNA, the CDR3 is TGTGCCAGCAGCCCCTCATCGGGGGGTGAAGCTTTCTTT. Translation gives CASSPSSGGEAFF.

The V call is TRBV6-6, the J call TRBJ1-4; TRBD1 aligns across 9 bases. From germline, CDR1 is MNHNY and CDR2 SVGAGI (reference sequence). The V segment lost 5 bases and the J segment 8 bases; nucleotides outside the gene matches: 6. This CDR3 is built from 14 residues. The CDR3 sequence: CASSRTGGWEKLFF. For the CDR3, the DNA is TGTGCCAGCAGTCGTACAGGGGGCTGGGAAAAACTGTTTTTT.

This clone appeared a single time. This CDR3 is CASSFSGPTDTQYF. In DNA form, the CDR3 reads TGTGCCAGCAGTTTTAGCGGTCCCACAGATACGCAGTATTTT. This chain links TRBV6-2 or TRBV6-3 with TRBJ2-3; weak D call: TRBD2 (6 bases). Trimming cost V 4 bases and J 2 bases, with 10 bases left between them. Germline CDR1 is MNHEY and CDR2 is SVGEGT. The CDR3 spans 14 residues.